This record concerns one T cell receptor beta chain sequence. Original handling: Estimates of nucleated cell counts were drawn from the amplification of reference gene primers. Sequencing was performed with immunoSEQ multiplex PCR; in TCRdb, only in-frame clones are kept and a portion is missing. V and J calls and clone size come straight from that table; D and trimming were deduced from the DNA. The sample comprises some 200,000 clones, 80% to 90% of which are singletons, and approximately 1.5% rests with the top ten. The V end lost 3 bases, the J end lost 1 base, and 12 bases lay between the germline ends. The CDR3 is 15 residues long. Germline-derived CDR1 and CDR2 are ENHRY and SYGVKD. This sample is drawn from a study of blood T cell repertoires in COVID-19. Across the whole study: Acute-phase and convalescent COVID-19 samples originated in the United States, Italy and Spain. Nucleic acid was either cDNA or gDNA, and it came from T cells, B-cell-depleted T cells, or PBMCs.

The sequenced material came from peripheral blood. This receptor was obtained from a woman aged 40 to 49 who had recovered from COVID-19. V gene TRBV10-3 combines with J gene TRBJ2-5; the D gene is possibly TRBD2 (6 bases). The CDR3 DNA follows: TGTGCCATCAGTGATGTTGGAGGGACCCAAGAGACCCAGTACTTC. This translates into CAISDVGGTQETQYF.